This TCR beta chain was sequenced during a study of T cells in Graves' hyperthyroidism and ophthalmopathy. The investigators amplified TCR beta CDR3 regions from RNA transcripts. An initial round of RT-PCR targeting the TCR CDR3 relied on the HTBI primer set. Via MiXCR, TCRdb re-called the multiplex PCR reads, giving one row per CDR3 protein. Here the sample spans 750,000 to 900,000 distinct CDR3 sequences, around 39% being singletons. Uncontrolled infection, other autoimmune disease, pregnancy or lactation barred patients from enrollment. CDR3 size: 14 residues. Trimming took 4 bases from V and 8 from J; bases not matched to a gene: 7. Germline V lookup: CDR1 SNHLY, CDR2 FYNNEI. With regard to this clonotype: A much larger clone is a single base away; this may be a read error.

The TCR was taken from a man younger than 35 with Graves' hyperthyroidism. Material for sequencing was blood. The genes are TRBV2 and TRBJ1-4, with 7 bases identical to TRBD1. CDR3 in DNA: TGTGCCAGCAGTGTACCACAGGGGATGGAAAAACTGTTTTTT. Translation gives CASSVPQGMEKLFF.